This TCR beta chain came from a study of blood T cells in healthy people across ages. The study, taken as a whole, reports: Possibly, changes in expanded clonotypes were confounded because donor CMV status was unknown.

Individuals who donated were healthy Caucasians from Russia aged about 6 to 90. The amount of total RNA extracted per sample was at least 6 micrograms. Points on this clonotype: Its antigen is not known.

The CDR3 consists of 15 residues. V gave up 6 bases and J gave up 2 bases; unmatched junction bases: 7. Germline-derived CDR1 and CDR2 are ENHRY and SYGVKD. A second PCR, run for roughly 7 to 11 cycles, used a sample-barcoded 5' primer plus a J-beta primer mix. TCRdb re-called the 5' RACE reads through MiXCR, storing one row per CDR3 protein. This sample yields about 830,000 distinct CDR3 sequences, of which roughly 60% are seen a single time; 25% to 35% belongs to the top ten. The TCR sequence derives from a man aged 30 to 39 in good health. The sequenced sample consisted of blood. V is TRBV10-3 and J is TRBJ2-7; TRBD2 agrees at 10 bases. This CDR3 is CAISGLAEGPYEQYF. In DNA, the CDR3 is TGTGCCATCAGCGGACTAGCGGAGGGTCCCTACGAGCAGTACTTC.